Listed here are 18 T cell receptor beta chains from one sample, sequenced in a study of blood T cell repertoires in COVID-19 (dated by TCRdb to 2018 to 2020). Library prep was done by the immunoSEQ multiplex PCR assay. Entries here come from immuneACCESS through TCRdb and include only in-frame sequences with V and J called. Some clones fail to appear in such tables; in the studies checked, an unresolved V gene covers under half of the shortfall, and the cause of the remainder is unknown. This sample lists about 260,000 clones; 84% were detected once. The ten largest clonotypes hold around 7.8% of the sample. Sequencing was carried out using peripheral blood. These TCRs come from a human donor in a cohort sampled during active COVID-19.

The chain links TRBV5-1 to TRBJ2-1, with 7 bases aligning to TRBD1. Germline-derived CDR1 and CDR2 are SGHRS and YFSETQ. J was trimmed by 9 bases and V by 4 bases; bases with no gene match: 7. The CDR3 runs to 13 residues. The CDR3 DNA sequence: TGCGCCAGCAGCCCTAGGGGGCCGGGTGAGCAGTTCTTC. Amino acid sequence: CASSPRGPGEQFF.

V gene TRBV13 combines with J gene TRBJ1-2, with D tentatively TRBD1 (5 bases). Germline CDR1 is PRHDT and CDR2 is FYEKMQ (reference sequence). There are 14 residues in the CDR3. V shed 2 bases and J shed 4 bases, with 11 bases lying between them. In DNA form, the CDR3 reads TGTGCCAGCAGCTTAAAGACAGTTCCCTATGGCTACACCTTC. It codes for CASSLKTVPYGYTF.

The chain links TRBV6-5 to TRBJ1-1; the match to TRBD1 covers 8 bases. Germline assignment: CDR1 MNHEY and CDR2 SVGAGI. The J segment lost 7 bases and the V segment lost 4 bases, leaving 14 bases of the junction unmatched. This CDR3 has 16 amino acids. CDR3 protein: CASSSRFQGAHREAFF. CDR3 in DNA: TGTGCCAGCAGTTCCCGATTTCAGGGGGCGCATCGTGAAGCTTTCTTT.

V usage is TRBV29-1 and J usage is TRBJ2-5; 7 positions match TRBD1. Germline values: CDR1 SQVTM, CDR2 ANQGSEA. The trim removed 7 bases at V and 1 base at J, leaving 12 bases unmatched. This CDR3 is 15 amino acids long. The CDR3 sequence is CSARRRQGVQETQYF. The CDR3, as DNA: TGCAGCGCAAGAAGAAGACAGGGAGTCCAAGAGACCCAGTACTTC.

This clone was counted a single time. The chain carries TRBV7-9 and TRBJ1-1; 9 nucleotides align to TRBD1. Unmatched junction bases numbered 12, after V lost 4 bases and J lost 6 bases. The germline V gene encodes CDR1 SEHNR and CDR2 FQNEAQ (reference sequence). The CDR3 runs to 16 residues. The CDR3 loop is CASSSYRGRPGAEAFF. CDR3 in DNA: TGTGCCAGCAGCTCCTACAGGGGGCGGCCGGGTGCTGAAGCTTTCTTT. The full variable domain, its missing parts supplied by reference TRBV7-9 and TRBJ1-1, is DTGVSQNPRHKITKRGQNVTFRCDPISEHNRLYWYRQTLGQGPEFLTYFQNEAQLEKSRLLSDRFSAERPKGSFSTLEIQRTEQGDSAMYLCASSSYRGRPGAEAFFGQGTRLTVV.

The chain couples TRBV24-1 to TRBJ1-5; the D is unclear. The CDR3 contains 13 residues. Deletions cut 4 bases from V and 0 bases from J, with 3 bases between. Germline-derived CDR1 and CDR2 are KGHDR and SFDVKD. CDR3 amino acids: CATSDNSNQPQHF. As DNA, the CDR3 is TGTGCCACCAGTGACAATAGCAATCAGCCCCAGCATTTT.

J is TRBJ2-3 and V is TRBV9; D is undetermined. The germline V gene encodes CDR1 SGDLS and CDR2 YYNGEE. The length of the CDR3 is 15 residues. With 4 bases removed from V and 6 bases from J, the gap between germline ends came to 18 bases. The CDR3 is CASSNSLRFGDTQYF. In nucleotides, the CDR3 is TGTGCCAGCAGCAACTCCCTTAGATTCGGGGATACGCAGTATTTT.

The genes are TRBV5-1 and TRBJ1-6; the D gene is possibly TRBD1 (6 bases). V dropped 6 bases and J dropped 7 bases, with 17 bases sitting between them. CDR1 and CDR2 (germline): SGHRS, YFSETQ. The CDR3 sequence is 15 residues long. Here the CDR3 DNA reads TGCGCCAGCACTTTGACAGGCTCCCTCAATTCACCCCTCCACTTT. This gives the protein CASTLTGSLNSPLHF.

The chain joins TRBV5-6 to TRBJ1-3; TRBD1 might be the D (5 bases). The CDR3 runs 14 residues. V lost 1 base and J lost 1, with 6 bases in between. Germline CDR1 SGHDT, CDR2 YYEEEE. CDR3 region: CASSLSGSGNTIYF. For the CDR3, the DNA is TGTGCCAGCAGCTTGTCAGGGTCTGGAAACACCATATATTTT.

This chain joins TRBV19 and TRBJ1-2; D call uncertain. There are 17 residues in the CDR3. With 8 bases removed from V and 5 bases from J, the gap between germline ends came to 27 bases. CDR1 is LNHDA and CDR2 is SQIVND in the germline V gene (reference sequence). CDR3 region: CASSPIRAGRREYGYTF. CDR3 DNA sequence: TGTGCCAGTTCCCCCATCCGGGCAGGCCGTAGGGAGTATGGCTACACCTTC. The complete variable domain, with remaining parts taken from reference TRBV19 and TRBJ1-2, reads DGGITQSPKYLFRKEGQNVTLSCEQNLNHDAMYWYRQDPGQGLRLIYYSQIVNDFQKGDIAEGYSVSREKKESFPLTVTSAQKNPTAFYLCASSPIRAGRREYGYTFGSGTRLTVV.

The V and J genes are TRBV5-1 and TRBJ1-2; tentative D call: TRBD1 (6 bases). CDR1 and CDR2 from the germline V gene are SGHRS and YFSETQ. With 4 bases removed from V and 5 bases from J, the gap between germline ends came to 9 bases. The CDR3 covers 12 residues. The CDR3 region has the DNA TGCGCCAGCAGCGGAGGACAGTATGGCTACACCTTC. Its protein is CASSGGQYGYTF.

The rearrangement joins TRBV6-5 to TRBJ2-3; D perhaps matches TRBD1 (6 bases). Germline loops: CDR1 MNHEY, CDR2 SVGAGI. The ends were cut back, 4 bases at V and 0 bases at J, with 8 bases in the middle. This CDR3 is 14 amino acids long. The CDR3 loop is CASSWTVSTDTQYF. CDR3 bases: TGTGCCAGCAGTTGGACAGTTAGCACAGATACGCAGTATTTT.

The V gene is TRBV4-2, the J gene TRBJ2-7, with 9 positions matching TRBD1. The germline gives CDR1 LGHNA, CDR2 YNFKEQ. The CDR3 contains 17 residues. Trimming took 0 bases from V and 2 from J; bases not matched to a gene: 8. CDR3 nucleotides: TGTGCCAGCAGCCAAGATTCATCCGGACAGGGGCCCTACGAGCAGTACTTC. Its translation is CASSQDSSGQGPYEQYF.

This rearrangement joins TRBV7-2 to TRBJ2-7; D possibly corresponds to TRBD2 (6 bases). This CDR3 spans 15 amino acids. Looked up from germline, CDR1 is SGHTA and CDR2 is FQGNSA. V was shortened by 1 base and J by 7 bases, with 17 bases between the two germline ends. CDR3 sequence: CASSLGGGAAGEQYF. The CDR3 DNA sequence: TGTGCCAGCAGCTTAGGTGGCGGGGCCGCGGGTGAGCAGTACTTC.

The V and J genes are TRBV3-1 (or the pseudogene TRBV3-2) and TRBJ2-1; 9 bases fit TRBD2. CDR1 and CDR2 from the germline V gene are LGHDT and YNNKEL (reference sequence). This CDR3 is built from 17 residues. V was pared by 0 bases and J by 4 bases, with 7 bases of the junction left unmatched. This CDR3 is CASSQETSGSYYNEQFF. The CDR3 DNA is TGTGCCAGCAGCCAAGAGACTAGCGGAAGTTATTACAATGAGCAGTTCTTC.

The chain carries TRBV11-2 and TRBJ2-7; the D is unclear. V was trimmed by 2 bases and J by 1 base, leaving 6 bases between them. This CDR3 contains 13 residues. The germline V gene has CDR1 SGHAT and CDR2 FQNNGV. CDR3 amino acids: CASSLIRSYEQYF. CDR3 nucleotide sequence: TGTGCCAGCAGCTTAATCAGGTCCTACGAGCAGTACTTC.

This clone was seen once. The chain links TRBV28 to TRBJ2-4, with no clear D. V shed 1 base and J shed 0 bases, with 7 bases lying between them. The CDR3 is made up of 15 amino acids. Germline V lookup: CDR1 MDHEN, CDR2 SYDVKM. DNA of the CDR3: TGTGCCAGCAGTTTATCGCAGATAGCCAAAAACATTCAGTACTTC. It translates to CASSLSQIAKNIQYF. The full variable domain, with the rest looked up from reference TRBV28 and TRBJ2-4, is DVKVTQSSRYLVKRTGEKVFLECVQDMDHENMFWYRQDPGLGLRLIYFSYDVKMKEKGDIPEGYSVSREKKERFSLILESASTNQTSMYLCASSLSQIAKNIQYFGAGTRLSVL.

This clone showed up just a few times. The chain links TRBV11-2 to TRBJ2-2; D gene unclear. The CDR3 is 12 residues long. Trimming pared 4 bases from V and 3 bases from J, leaving 3 bases between. CDR1 and CDR2 (germline): SGHAT, FQNNGV. CDR3 residues: CASSSYTGELFF. In DNA, the CDR3 is TGTGCCAGCAGCTCCTACACCGGGGAGCTGTTTTTT.